The clone carrying this T cell receptor (beta chain) has more than one count but fewer than ten. Its antigen is not known. The Oncomine TCR Beta short-read assay sequenced DNA from cultured CD4+ T cells. It was cultured CD4+ T cells from which genomic DNA was extracted. TCRdb recomputed calls from the PCR reads with MiXCR, one row per CDR3 protein. Here the sample spans about 19,000 distinct CDR3 sequences, 38% being singletons. The data were taken from a study of vaccination and CD4 T cells after COVID-19. The V end was cut by 4 bases, the J end by 2 bases, with 15 bases between. Germline lookup yields CDR1 SGHNT and CDR2 YYREEE (reference sequence). The CDR3 sequence is 15 residues long. This sample's treatment: approximately 11-day PBMC culture with coronavirus spike peptide pools or control peptides (ViraFEST assay).

The V and J genes are TRBV5-4 and TRBJ2-5; D may be TRBD1 (5 bases). This clonotype was sampled from a human donor with COVID-19. The specimen sequenced was cultured CD4+ T cells from blood. CDR3: CASSLTGGKQETQYF. CDR3 DNA: TGTGCCAGCAGCCTTACAGGCGGAAAACAAGAGACCCAGTACTTC.